A single sample is the source of the 26 T cell receptor beta chains below, sequenced in a study of beta chain features in type 1 diabetes. The investigators reverse transcribed all of the isolated RNA, so they sequenced expressed TCRB transcripts. Sequenced by immunoSEQ multiplex PCR; TCRdb stores in-frame clones only, minus some. The sample includes about 140,000 clones, 6% to 7.5% of them seen just once. Sample: central memory CD4+ T cells from blood. The receptors were gathered from a woman between 25 and 40 years old in good health.

The sample holds many counts of this clone. The CDR3 DNA reads as TGTGCCAGCAGTGGAGGACTAGCGGGAGAAGGGTATCAAGAGACCCAGTACTTC. The encoded protein is CASSGGLAGEGYQETQYF. The chain has TRBV6-1 and TRBJ2-5, with 13 bases that match TRBD2. From germline, CDR1 is MNHNS and CDR2 SASEGT. V lost 4 bases, J lost 2 bases, and 10 bases stayed unmatched. This CDR3 contains 18 residues.

The chain recombines TRBV7-9 with TRBJ1-2; 11 bases fit TRBD1. The CDR3 runs to 15 residues. J lost 6 bases, V lost 5 bases, and 8 bases had no gene match. CDR1 and CDR2 from the germline V gene are SEHNR and FQNEAQ (reference sequence). Here the CDR3 DNA reads TGTGCCAGCAGCCCCCAGGGGACAGGGGGAGATGGCTACACCTTC. As protein: CASSPQGTGGDGYTF.

This clone was detected only a few times. This chain connects TRBV9 to TRBJ2-2; D unclear. This CDR3 is 13 amino acids long. CDR1 SGDLS and CDR2 YYNGEE come from the germline V gene. Trimming took 0 bases from V and 5 from J, leaving 5 bases between them. Here the CDR3 reads CASSVVQTGELFF. CDR3 nucleotide sequence: TGTGCCAGCAGCGTAGTTCAGACCGGGGAGCTGTTTTTT.

Concerning this clone itself: The same CDR3 arises from other DNA sequences in this sample as well. The V gene is TRBV7-3, the J gene TRBJ2-3; D not certain. The germline CDR1 and CDR2 sequences are SGHTA and FQGTGA. This CDR3 region has 11 residues. Between the trimmed V and J ends, which lost 4 bases and 4 bases, there was a span of 3 bases. This CDR3 is CASSSSDTQYF. In nucleotides, the CDR3 is TGTGCCAGCAGCTCGTCAGATACGCAGTATTTT.

This clone has just a few counts. This chain uses TRBV2 with TRBJ2-4, with 8 bases aligning to TRBD1. Germline CDR1 is SNHLY and CDR2 is FYNNEI. The CDR3 is made up of 13 amino acids. J gave up 9 bases and V 5 bases, and 6 bases lay outside the gene matches. CDR3 nucleotide sequence: TGTGCCAGCAGTCCGGACAGGGAAGGCATTCAGTACTTC. Translated, it gives CASSPDREGIQYF.

The CDR3 sequence: CASSLRASGNNEQFF. DNA of the CDR3: TGTGCCAGCAGCTTACGGGCTAGCGGAAACAATGAGCAGTTCTTC. V and J are TRBV11-2 and TRBJ2-1; 7 bases match TRBD2. With V trimmed by 2 bases and J by 5 bases, 6 bases remained unmatched. Per the germline V gene, CDR1 is SGHAT and CDR2 is FQNNGV. The CDR3 consists of 15 residues.

This sequence joins TRBV11-1 and TRBJ2-2; D unclear. The germline gives CDR1 SGHAT, CDR2 FQDESV (reference sequence). This CDR3 is 15 amino acids long. V lost 5 bases, J lost 7 bases, and 17 bases lay in between. DNA for the CDR3: TGTGCCAGCAGCGTCGGCAGGCAAAGTATCGGGGAGCTGTTTTTT. Its translation: CASSVGRQSIGELFF.

In its sample, this clone was seen a few times. The CDR3 sequence: CASSYSGGTGANVLTF. The DNA of the CDR3 is TGTGCCAGCAGTTACTCCGGTGGTACTGGGGCCAACGTCCTGACTTTC. V gene TRBV6-5 combines with J gene TRBJ2-6; no definite D call. This CDR3 is built from 16 residues. V gave up 0 bases and J gave up 2 bases, with 8 bases separating them. Germline lookup yields CDR1 MNHEY and CDR2 SVGAGI.

CDR3 sequence: CASSLGQGRQYF. In DNA, the CDR3 is TGTGCCAGCAGCCTCGGACAGGGACGGCAGTACTTC. The V and J genes are TRBV7-2 and TRBJ2-7; 8 bases are a match to TRBD1. This CDR3 comprises 12 residues. CDR1 is SGHTA and CDR2 is FQGNSA in the germline V gene. V shed 5 bases and J 9 bases; nucleotides not matched to a gene: 6.

This clone was counted only a few times. The V call is TRBV6-1, the J call TRBJ2-3; possible D gene TRBD2, 7 bases. This CDR3 spans 14 amino acids. Germline V gene lookup returns CDR1 MNHNS and CDR2 SASEGT. Trimming pared 5 bases from V and 6 bases from J, leaving 15 bases between. This CDR3 reads CASSPRGAGDTQYF. The DNA for the CDR3 is TGTGCCAGCAGTCCCCGGGGGGCGGGGGATACGCAGTATTTT.

The chain joins TRBV27 to TRBJ2-3; 7 bases are a match to TRBD1. The CDR3 totals 15 residues. V gave up 2 bases and J gave up 2 bases; unmatched junction bases: 4. Germline loops: CDR1 MNHEY, CDR2 SMNVEV (reference sequence). CDR3 loop: CASSLQGVSTDTQYF. CDR3 coding DNA: TGTGCCAGCAGTTTACAGGGGGTGTCCACAGATACGCAGTATTTT.

This clone was seen more than once but under ten times. This chain uses TRBV7-2 with TRBJ2-5; D ambiguous. Germline V CDR1 and CDR2: SGHTA, FQGNSA. The CDR3 sequence is 15 residues long. The V end lost 4 bases, the J end lost 1 base, and 13 bases lay between the germline ends. The CDR3 region is CASSSARRSQETQYF. The CDR3 nucleotides read TGTGCCAGCAGCTCAGCAAGGCGGAGCCAAGAGACCCAGTACTTC.

There are a few counts of this clone. This chain connects TRBV6-1 to TRBJ2-5, with TRBD2 matching 9 bases. The CDR3 has 15 residues. V shed 6 bases and J 5 bases; nucleotides not matched to a gene: 10. In germline, CDR1 is MNHNS, CDR2 SASEGT. The CDR3 loop is CASSVAGASSETQYF. The CDR3, as DNA: TGTGCCAGCAGCGTAGCGGGAGCAAGCTCGGAGACCCAGTACTTC.

This clone has just a few counts. The V gene is TRBV29-1, the J gene TRBJ2-1; 15 nucleotides match TRBD2. Per germline, CDR1 SQVTM and CDR2 ANQGSEA. The CDR3 is 17 amino acids. After removal of 5 bases from V and 0 bases from J, the junction contained 5 bases not matched to a gene. The DNA of the CDR3 is TGCAGCGTTAAAGGACTAGCGGGAGGGAGCTCCTACAATGAGCAGTTCTTC. As protein: CSVKGLAGGSSYNEQFF.

This clone was seen a few times. The chain uses TRBV10-3 and TRBJ2-1, with TRBD1 identical over 10 bases. Germline V gene sequence: CDR1 ENHRY, CDR2 SYGVKD. This CDR3 is 15 amino acids long. V shed 3 bases and J 2 bases; nucleotides not matched to a gene: 1. The CDR3 DNA follows: TGTGCCATCAGTGATGGACAGGGGGCCTACAATGAGCAGTTCTTC. Translation gives CAISDGQGAYNEQFF.

This clone turned up a few times. This rearrangement joins TRBV7-6 to TRBJ2-1, with TRBD2 matching over 11 bases. The CDR3 contains 16 residues. V trimming: 3 bases; J trimming: 7 bases; junction bases outside the gene matches: 8. Germline V CDR1 and CDR2: SGHVS, FNYEAQ. The CDR3 nucleotides read TGTGCCAGCAGCTTTAGTAGCGGGAGGGGACTTAATGAGCAGTTCTTC. It specifies CASSFSSGRGLNEQFF.

As for this clone: This CDR3 is also generated by other DNA sequences in the sample. The chain has TRBV28 and TRBJ2-6; a possible D gene is TRBD1 (5 bases). The CDR3 contains 15 residues. CDR1 is MDHEN, CDR2 SYDVKM, per germline. V was clipped by 2 bases and J by 0 bases, with 5 bases between them. CDR3 protein: CASSLRGSGANVLTF. Written as DNA, the CDR3 is TGTGCCAGCAGTTTAAGGGGCTCTGGGGCCAACGTCCTGACTTTC.

This clone was recorded a few times. The CDR3 protein is CASSTRGGPNEQFF. The CDR3 DNA follows: TGTGCCAGCAGCACTCGAGGAGGGCCGAATGAGCAGTTCTTC. This chain links TRBV7-6 with TRBJ2-1; maybe TRBD2 (6 bases). The CDR3 covers 14 residues. V lost 5 bases and J lost 7, with 15 bases in between. CDR1 is SGHVS and CDR2 is FNYEAQ in the germline V gene.

The chain carries TRBV30 and TRBJ2-1, with 8 bases lining up with TRBD2. The junction had 4 bases not matched to a gene; V was cut back by 0 bases and J by 6 bases. Germline values: CDR1 GTSNPN, CDR2 SVGIG (reference sequence). There are 14 residues in the CDR3. The CDR3: CAWSVGGRSNEQFF. The CDR3 DNA reads as TGTGCCTGGAGTGTCGGCGGGAGGAGCAATGAGCAGTTCTTC.

Notes on this clone: This specimen includes other DNA sequences encoding the same CDR3. The rearrangement links TRBV29-1 to TRBJ2-1; 9 bases agree with TRBD2. The CDR3 consists of 13 residues. The ends lost 3 bases at V and 7 bases at J; junction bases unmatched: 4. Germline V gene lookup returns CDR1 SQVTM and CDR2 ANQGSEA. CDR3 sequence reads: CSVDAGGPNEQFF. DNA of the CDR3: TGCAGCGTTGATGCGGGAGGGCCTAATGAGCAGTTCTTC.

The genes are TRBV13 and TRBJ1-4, with 7 bases that match TRBD1. V was clipped by 5 bases and J by 5 bases; unmatched bases: 14. The germline CDR1 and CDR2 sequences are PRHDT and FYEKMQ (reference sequence). The CDR3 has 17 amino acids. The CDR3 coding sequence is TGTGCCAGCAGCCGATACAAATCCGGGACAGCAAATGAAAAACTGTTTTTT. Translated, it gives CASSRYKSGTANEKLFF.

This clone appeared many times. This rearrangement joins TRBV6-6 to TRBJ2-1; 7 nucleotides line up with TRBD2. Per the germline V gene, CDR1 is MNHNY and CDR2 is SVGAGI (reference sequence). J was trimmed by 9 bases and V by 5 bases; bases with no gene match: 1. The CDR3 is made up of 11 amino acids. The CDR3 reads CASSREVEQFF. The CDR3 nucleotides are TGTGCCAGCAGTCGGGAGGTTGAGCAGTTCTTC.

This clone has only a few counts. The chain joins TRBV30 to TRBJ2-2; possible D gene TRBD2, 5 bases. This CDR3 spans 15 amino acids. The germline V gene encodes CDR1 GTSNPN and CDR2 SVGIG (reference sequence). With 4 bases removed from V and 0 bases from J, the gap between germline ends came to 12 bases. The CDR3 loop is CAWKRNAANTGELFF. The CDR3 DNA reads TGTGCCTGGAAGCGGAACGCCGCGAACACCGGGGAGCTGTTTTTT.

This clone appeared many times. The rearrangement links TRBV7-2 to TRBJ2-7; the match to TRBD2 covers 9 bases. V lost 1 base to trimming and J lost 6 bases; unmatched junction nucleotides: 4. Germline V gene sequence: CDR1 SGHTA, CDR2 FQGNSA. The CDR3 covers 14 residues. The CDR3 here is CASSLVWTSAEQYF. CDR3 DNA sequence: TGTGCCAGCAGCTTAGTTTGGACTAGCGCCGAGCAGTACTTC.

This clone occurred a few times. The J gene is TRBJ1-5, the V gene TRBV18; 8 positions match TRBD1. With 3 bases clipped from V and 5 bases from J, the junction kept 3 bases outside the gene matches. This CDR3 has 14 amino acids. Germline V gene lookup returns CDR1 KGHSH and CDR2 LQKENI. CDR3 loop: CASSPMTGDQPQHF. CDR3 DNA: TGTGCCAGCTCACCGATGACAGGGGATCAGCCCCAGCATTTT.

The chain recombines TRBV5-1 with TRBJ1-3, with 9 nucleotides matching TRBD1. The germline CDR1 and CDR2 sequences are SGHRS and YFSETQ. V trimming: 3 bases; J trimming: 0 bases; junction bases outside the gene matches: 7. The CDR3 spans 17 residues. The CDR3 region is CASSSGQGVGSGNTIYF. The CDR3 DNA sequence: TGCGCCAGCAGCTCGGGACAGGGAGTGGGCTCTGGAAACACCATATATTTT.